Reported below is one TCR beta chain. Its antigen is as yet unknown. The CDR3 totals 12 residues. The germline gives CDR1 SGHAT, CDR2 FQNNGV. V was clipped by 1 base and J by 5 bases, with 6 bases between them. Sequenced by immunoSEQ multiplex PCR; TCRdb stores in-frame clones only, minus some. The profile shows some 97,000 clones, around nine tenths of them singletons. These data originate in a study of T cell responses to AZD1222 COVID-19 vaccine. Study-level points and caveats: Clonal diversity was possibly underestimated, and the donors were mostly white British, with more females. Spike-specific TCR breadth rose after two AZD1222 doses, and depth rose as well.

The material was peripheral blood, obtained on day 0 of AZD1222 vaccination. The chain is built from TRBV11-2 and TRBJ2-7; D gene uncertain. The source is an adult in good health. The CDR3 region is CASSLVGDEQYF. In nucleotides, the CDR3 is TGTGCCAGCAGCTTAGTAGGTGACGAGCAGTACTTC.